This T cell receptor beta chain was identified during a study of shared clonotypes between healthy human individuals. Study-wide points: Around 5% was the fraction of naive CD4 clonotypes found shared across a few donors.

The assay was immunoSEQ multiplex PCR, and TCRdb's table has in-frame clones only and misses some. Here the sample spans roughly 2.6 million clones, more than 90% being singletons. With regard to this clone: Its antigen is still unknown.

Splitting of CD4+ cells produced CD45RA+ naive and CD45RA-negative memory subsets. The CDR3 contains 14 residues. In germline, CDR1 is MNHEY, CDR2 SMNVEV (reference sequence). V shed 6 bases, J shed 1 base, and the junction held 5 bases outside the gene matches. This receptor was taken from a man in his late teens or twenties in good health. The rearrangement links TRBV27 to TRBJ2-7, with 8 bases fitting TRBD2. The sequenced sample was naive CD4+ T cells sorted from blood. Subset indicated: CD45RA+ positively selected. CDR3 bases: TGTGCCAGCAGGAGAGCGGGGGTTTCCTACGAGCAGTACTTC. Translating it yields CASRRAGVSYEQYF.